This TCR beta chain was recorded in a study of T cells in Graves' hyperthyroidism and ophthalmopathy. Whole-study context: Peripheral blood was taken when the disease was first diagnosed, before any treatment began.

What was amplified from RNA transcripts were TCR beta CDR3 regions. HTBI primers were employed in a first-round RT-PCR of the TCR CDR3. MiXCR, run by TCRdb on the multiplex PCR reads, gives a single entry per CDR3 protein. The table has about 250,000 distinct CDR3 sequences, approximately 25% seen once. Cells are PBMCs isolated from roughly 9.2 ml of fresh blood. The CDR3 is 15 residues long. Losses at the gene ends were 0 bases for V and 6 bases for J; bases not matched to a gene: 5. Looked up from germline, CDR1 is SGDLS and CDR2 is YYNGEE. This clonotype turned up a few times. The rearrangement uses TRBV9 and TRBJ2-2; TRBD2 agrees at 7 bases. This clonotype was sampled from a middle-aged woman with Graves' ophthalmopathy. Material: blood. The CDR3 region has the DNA TGTGCCAGCAGCGTAGGGGGAGGGCCCCCCGGGGAGCTGTTTTTT. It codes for CASSVGGGPPGELFF. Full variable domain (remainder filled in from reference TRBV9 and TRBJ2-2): DSGVTQTPKHLITATGQRVTLRCSPRSGDLSVYWYQQSLDQGLQFLIQYYNGEERAKGNILERFSAQQFPDLHSELNLSSLELGDSALYFCASSVGGGPPGELFFGEGSRLTVL.